Listed here are 14 T cell receptor beta chains from one sample, sequenced in a study of cytomegalovirus exposure and HLA in healthy donors. Primers for the PCR totalled 60 Vbeta and 13 Jbeta. The assay was immunoSEQ multiplex PCR, and TCRdb's table has in-frame clones only and misses some. The table includes 60,000 to 70,000 clones, around 80% detected once. Sequencing was performed on PBMCs. These receptors came from a woman in her thirties in good health and CMV-seronegative.

This chain connects TRBV6-5 to TRBJ2-2, with D maybe TRBD2 (6 bases). Germline CDR1 is MNHEY and CDR2 is SVGAGI. This CDR3 spans 15 amino acids. Trimming stripped 2 bases from V and 1 base from J, with 8 bases between. In DNA form, the CDR3 reads TGTGCCAGCAGTTACCGGAGGGGGAACACCGGGGAGCTGTTTTTT. This translates into CASSYRRGNTGELFF.

The CDR3 DNA sequence: TGTGCCAGCAGCGGTGGTAGCGGGAGGTGGACAGATACGCAGTATTTT. Its protein is CASSGGSGRWTDTQYF. This chain links TRBV5-4 with TRBJ2-3; 10 bases fit TRBD2. The CDR3 length is 16 residues. Germline CDR1 reads SGHNT; CDR2 reads YYREEE (reference sequence). The J segment lost 3 bases and the V segment lost 4 bases, leaving 8 bases of the junction unmatched.

This clone was counted between two and nine times. V and J are TRBV25-1 and TRBJ2-3; unclear D gene. V was cut by 3 bases and J by 1 base, with 8 bases left in between. In germline, CDR1 is MGHDK, CDR2 SYGVNS. This CDR3 has 14 residues. The CDR3 sequence is CASSDYIRTDTQYF. The CDR3 DNA sequence: TGTGCCAGCAGTGATTACATACGCACAGATACGCAGTATTTT.

The V gene is TRBV10-2, the J gene TRBJ1-1; D is undetermined. Germline CDR1 reads WSHSY; CDR2 reads SAAADI. The CDR3 runs 12 residues. Between the trimmed V and J ends, which lost 5 bases and 2 bases, there was a span of 6 bases. CDR3 in DNA: TGCGCCAGCAGTAGAGGCAACACTGAAGCTTTCTTT. Translation: CASSRGNTEAFF.

The gene calls are TRBV6-5 and TRBJ1-2; a weak D match, TRBD1 (6 bases). V lost 6 bases and J 8 bases, leaving 19 bases between the germline ends. The CDR3 totals 14 residues. Per the germline V gene, CDR1 is MNHEY and CDR2 is SVGAGI. The CDR3 bases are TGTGCCAGCAGAACCGGACAGTCTGTGGACGGCTACACCTTC. As protein: CASRTGQSVDGYTF.

V gene TRBV6-5 combines with J gene TRBJ2-1, with D possibly matching TRBD2 (6 bases). The V end lost 2 bases, the J end lost 4 bases, and 12 bases lay between the germline ends. The CDR3 runs 15 residues. Germline CDR1 is MNHEY and CDR2 is SVGAGI. CDR3 sequence: CASSYGGTSYNEQFF. In DNA form, the CDR3 reads TGTGCCAGCAGTTACGGAGGGACTTCTTACAATGAGCAGTTCTTC.

This clone has more than one count but fewer than ten. The chain combines TRBV7-2 with TRBJ1-1; D possibly corresponds to TRBD1 (5 bases). The CDR3 consists of 15 residues. With 5 bases removed from V and 0 bases from J, the gap between germline ends came to 13 bases. Germline V lookup: CDR1 SGHTA, CDR2 FQGNSA. The CDR3 DNA sequence: TGTGCCAGCAGCCCTCGACAGTTCATGAACACTGAAGCTTTCTTT. Translation: CASSPRQFMNTEAFF.

The rearrangement uses TRBV30 and TRBJ2-1, with 14 positions matching TRBD2. CDR3 length: 19 residues. J lost 8 bases, V lost 0 bases, and 15 bases had no gene match. Germline lookup yields CDR1 GTSNPN and CDR2 SVGIG (reference sequence). In DNA form, the CDR3 reads TGTGCCTGGAGTGTAGAGACTAGCGGGAGGGCCCTCGCATCAGATGAGCAGTTCTTC. Its protein product is CAWSVETSGRALASDEQFF.

The chain combines TRBV18 with TRBJ1-1, with D possibly matching TRBD1 (6 bases). The CDR3 consists of 17 residues. V lost 3 bases and J 1 base, leaving 18 bases between the germline ends. The V gene's germline CDR1 is KGHSH and CDR2 LQKENI. The CDR3: CASSPITRQGPNTEAFF. The DNA for the CDR3 is TGTGCCAGCTCACCGATCACCCGCCAGGGGCCGAACACTGAAGCTTTCTTT.

This clone has more than one count but fewer than ten. The gene calls are TRBV5-1 and TRBJ1-1; D remains ambiguous. This CDR3 spans 13 amino acids. Trimming stripped 1 base from V and 3 bases from J, with 7 bases between. Germline V CDR1 and CDR2: SGHRS, YFSETQ. DNA for the CDR3: TGCGCCAGCAGCTTGTGGCAGGACACTGAAGCTTTCTTT. Protein product: CASSLWQDTEAFF.

This clone is termed medium-sized (0.01 to 0.1%). This chain joins TRBV2 and TRBJ1-2; D is possibly TRBD1 (6 bases). This CDR3 has 15 amino acids. The V end lost 3 bases, the J end lost 6 bases, and 17 bases lay between the germline ends. Germline values: CDR1 SNHLY, CDR2 FYNNEI. The chain's CDR3 is CASSDSSGARDGYTF. The CDR3 DNA is TGTGCCAGCAGTGATAGTTCAGGGGCCAGGGATGGCTACACCTTC. Full variable domain (outside the CDR3, taken from reference TRBV2 and TRBJ1-2): EPEVTQTPSHQVTQMGQEVILRCVPISNHLYFYWYRQILGQKVEFLVSFYNNEISEKSEIFDDQFSVERPDGSNFTLKIRSTKLEDSAMYFCASSDSSGARDGYTFGSGTRLTVV.

The chain employs TRBV29-1 and TRBJ2-5, with TRBD2 matching over 8 bases. The CDR3 length is 15 residues. Germline V CDR1 and CDR2: SQVTM, ANQGSEA. The V and J ends lost 5 bases and 5 bases, in that order; junction bases with no gene match: 13. The CDR3 is CSVSRLAGPRETQYF. In DNA, the CDR3 is TGCAGCGTTTCAAGGCTAGCGGGTCCTCGGGAGACCCAGTACTTC.

The chain has TRBV30 and TRBJ1-5; D remains ambiguous. Germline CDR1 reads GTSNPN; CDR2 reads SVGIG (reference sequence). The CDR3 contains 13 residues. The ends were cut back, 2 bases at V and 6 bases at J, with 11 bases in the middle. The CDR3 DNA reads TGTGCCTGGAGTTCAGCGCTAAGTCAGCCCCAGCATTTT. It is translated as CAWSSALSQPQHF.

The chain couples TRBV5-4 to TRBJ1-2; D is uncertain. The CDR3 covers 12 residues. Per the germline V gene, CDR1 is SGHNT and CDR2 is YYREEE (reference sequence). The V gene lost 0 bases and the J gene lost 12 bases, with 12 bases spanning the gap. CDR3 protein: CASSLDEEVDTF. CDR3 DNA: TGTGCCAGCAGCTTGGATGAGGAAGTAGACACCTTC.